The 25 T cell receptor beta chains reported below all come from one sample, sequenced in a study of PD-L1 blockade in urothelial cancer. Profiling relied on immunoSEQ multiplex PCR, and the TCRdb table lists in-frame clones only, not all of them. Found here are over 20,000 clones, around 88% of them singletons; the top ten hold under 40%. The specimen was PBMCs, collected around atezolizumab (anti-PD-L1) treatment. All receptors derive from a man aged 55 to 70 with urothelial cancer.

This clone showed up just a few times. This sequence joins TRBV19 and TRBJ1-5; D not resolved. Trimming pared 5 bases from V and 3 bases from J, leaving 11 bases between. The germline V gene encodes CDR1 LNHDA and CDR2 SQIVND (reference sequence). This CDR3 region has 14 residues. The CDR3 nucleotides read TGTGCCAGTAGTCTCAGGATACCCAATCAGCCCCAGCATTTT. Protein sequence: CASSLRIPNQPQHF.

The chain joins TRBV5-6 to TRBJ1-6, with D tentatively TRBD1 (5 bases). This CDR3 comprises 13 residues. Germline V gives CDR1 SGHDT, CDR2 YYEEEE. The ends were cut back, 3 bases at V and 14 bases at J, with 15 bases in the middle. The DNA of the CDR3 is TGTGCCAGCAGCTCGCGGGGCGTCGTGGCCCTCCACTTT. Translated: CASSSRGVVALHF.

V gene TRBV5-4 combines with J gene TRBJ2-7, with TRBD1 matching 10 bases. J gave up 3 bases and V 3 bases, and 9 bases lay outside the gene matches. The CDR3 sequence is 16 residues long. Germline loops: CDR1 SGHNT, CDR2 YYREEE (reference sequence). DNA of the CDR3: TGTGCCAGCAGCTCCCGGAGAGACAGGGGGCTCTACGAGCAGTACTTC. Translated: CASSSRRDRGLYEQYF.

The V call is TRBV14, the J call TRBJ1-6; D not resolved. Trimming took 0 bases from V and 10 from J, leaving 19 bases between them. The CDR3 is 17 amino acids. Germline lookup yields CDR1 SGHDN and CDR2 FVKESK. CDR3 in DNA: TGTGCCAGCAGCCAAGAGTTGGGCTCCGTAACGCTGTCACCCCTCCACTTT. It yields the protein CASSQELGSVTLSPLHF.

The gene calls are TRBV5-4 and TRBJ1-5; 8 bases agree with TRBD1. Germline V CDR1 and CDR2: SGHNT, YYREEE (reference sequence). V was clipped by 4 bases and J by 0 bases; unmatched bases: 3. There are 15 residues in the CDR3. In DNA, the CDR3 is TGTGCCAGCAGCCCGGACAGGGCTAGCAATCAGCCCCAGCATTTT. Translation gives CASSPDRASNQPQHF.

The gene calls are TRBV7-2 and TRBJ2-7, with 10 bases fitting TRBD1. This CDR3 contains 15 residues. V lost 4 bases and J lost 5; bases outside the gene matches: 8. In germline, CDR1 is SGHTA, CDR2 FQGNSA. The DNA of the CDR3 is TGTGCCAGCAGCTCCCGGGACAGGGGCGGCAACGAGCAGTACTTC. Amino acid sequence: CASSSRDRGGNEQYF.

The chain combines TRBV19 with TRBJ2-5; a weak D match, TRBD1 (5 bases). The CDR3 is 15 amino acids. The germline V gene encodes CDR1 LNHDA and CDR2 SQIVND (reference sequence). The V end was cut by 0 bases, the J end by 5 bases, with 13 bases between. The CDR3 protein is CASSIEARVGETQYF. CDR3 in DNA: TGTGCCAGTAGTATAGAGGCCAGGGTAGGCGAGACCCAGTACTTC.

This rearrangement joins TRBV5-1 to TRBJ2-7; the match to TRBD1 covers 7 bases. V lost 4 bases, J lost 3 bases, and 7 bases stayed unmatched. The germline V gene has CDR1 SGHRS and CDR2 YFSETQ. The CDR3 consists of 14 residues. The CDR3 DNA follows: TGCGCCAGCAGCCCCTACAGGGGAAACTACGAGCAGTACTTC. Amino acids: CASSPYRGNYEQYF. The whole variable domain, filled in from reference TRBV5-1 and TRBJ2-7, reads KAGVTQTPRYLIKTRGQQVTLSCSPISGHRSVSWYQQTPGQGLQFLFEYFSETQRNKGNFPGRFSGRQFSNSRSEMNVSTLELGDSALYLCASSPYRGNYEQYFGPGTRLTVT.

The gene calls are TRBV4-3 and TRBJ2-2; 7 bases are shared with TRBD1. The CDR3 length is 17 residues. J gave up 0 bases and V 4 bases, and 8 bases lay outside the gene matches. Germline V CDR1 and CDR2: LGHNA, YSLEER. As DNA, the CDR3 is TGCGCCAGCAGCCTAGAGGGGGCTGCCGCGAACACCGGGGAGCTGTTTTTT. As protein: CASSLEGAAANTGELFF.

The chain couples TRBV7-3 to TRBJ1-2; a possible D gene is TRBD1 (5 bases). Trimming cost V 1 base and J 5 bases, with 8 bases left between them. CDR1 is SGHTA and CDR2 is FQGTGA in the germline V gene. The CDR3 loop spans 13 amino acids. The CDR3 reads CASSLRGGYGYTF. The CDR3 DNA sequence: TGTGCCAGCAGCTTAAGGGGGGGATATGGCTACACCTTC.

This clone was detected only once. CDR3 region: CASSLLPDRDCVNTIYF. CDR3 coding DNA: TGCGCCAGCAGTCTTCTCCCTGACAGGGATTGTGTTAACACCATATATTTT. The chain uses TRBV23-1 and TRBJ1-3; 7 bases line up with TRBD1. TRBV23-1 has ORF status, its function being uncertain. This CDR3 contains 17 residues. V gave up 4 bases and J gave up 7 bases; unmatched junction bases: 16.

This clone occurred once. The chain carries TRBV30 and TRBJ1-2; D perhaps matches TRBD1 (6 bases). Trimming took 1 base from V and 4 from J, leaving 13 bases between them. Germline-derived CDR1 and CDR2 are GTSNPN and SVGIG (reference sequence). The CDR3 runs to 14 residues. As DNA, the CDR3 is TGTGCCTGGAGTGAACAGGGCGGCTTCTATGGCTACACCTTC. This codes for CAWSEQGGFYGYTF.

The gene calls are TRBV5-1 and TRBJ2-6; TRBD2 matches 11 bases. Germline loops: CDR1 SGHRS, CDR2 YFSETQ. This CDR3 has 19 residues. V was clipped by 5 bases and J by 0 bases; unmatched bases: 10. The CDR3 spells CASRTGTSGFHSGANVLTF. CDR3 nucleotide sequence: TGCGCCAGCAGGACCGGGACTAGCGGCTTCCACTCTGGGGCCAACGTCCTGACTTTC.

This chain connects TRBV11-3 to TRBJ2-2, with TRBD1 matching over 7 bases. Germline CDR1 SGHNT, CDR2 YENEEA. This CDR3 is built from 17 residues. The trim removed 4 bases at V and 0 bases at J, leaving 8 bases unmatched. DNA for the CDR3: TGTGCCAGCAGCTCGGTGAACCAGGGGGCGAACACCGGGGAGCTGTTTTTT. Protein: CASSSVNQGANTGELFF.

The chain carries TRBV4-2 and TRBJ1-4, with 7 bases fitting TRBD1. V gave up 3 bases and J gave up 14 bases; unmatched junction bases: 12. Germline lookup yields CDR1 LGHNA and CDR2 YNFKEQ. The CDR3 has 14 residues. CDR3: CASSQTGQVVRLFF. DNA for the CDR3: TGTGCCAGCAGCCAGACCGGACAGGTTGTTCGTCTGTTTTTT.

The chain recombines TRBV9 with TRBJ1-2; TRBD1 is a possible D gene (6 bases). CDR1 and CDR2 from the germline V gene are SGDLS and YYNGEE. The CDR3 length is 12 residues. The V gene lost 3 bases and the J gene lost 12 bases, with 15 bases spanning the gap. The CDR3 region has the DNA TGTGCCAGCAGCGCCGGACAGTCCTTTAACACCTTC. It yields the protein CASSAGQSFNTF.

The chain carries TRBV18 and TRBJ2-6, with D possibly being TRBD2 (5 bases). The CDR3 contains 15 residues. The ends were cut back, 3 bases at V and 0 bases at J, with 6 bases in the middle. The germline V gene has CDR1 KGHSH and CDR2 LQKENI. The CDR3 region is CASSPGSSGANVLTF. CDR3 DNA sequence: TGTGCCAGCTCACCTGGGAGCTCTGGGGCCAACGTCCTGACTTTC.

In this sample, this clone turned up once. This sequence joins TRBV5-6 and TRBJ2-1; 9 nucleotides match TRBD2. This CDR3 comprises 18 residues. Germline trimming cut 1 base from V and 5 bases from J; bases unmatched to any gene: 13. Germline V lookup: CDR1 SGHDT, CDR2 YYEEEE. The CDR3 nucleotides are TGTGCCAGCAGCTTGCTCATCAAGAGTAGCGGGAGTCACAATGAGCAGTTCTTC. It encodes CASSLLIKSSGSHNEQFF.

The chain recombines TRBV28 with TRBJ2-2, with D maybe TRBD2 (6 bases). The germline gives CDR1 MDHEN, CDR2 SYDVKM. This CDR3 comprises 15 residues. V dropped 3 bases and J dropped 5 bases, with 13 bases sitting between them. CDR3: CASSFGGRETGELFF. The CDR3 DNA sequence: TGTGCCAGCAGTTTCGGGGGACGTGAGACCGGGGAGCTGTTTTTT.

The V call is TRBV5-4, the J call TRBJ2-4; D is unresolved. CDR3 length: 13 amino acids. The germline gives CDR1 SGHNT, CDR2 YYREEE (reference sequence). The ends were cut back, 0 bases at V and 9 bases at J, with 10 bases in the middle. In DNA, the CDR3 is TGTGCCAGCAGCTTGGGACCGACTTCCATTCAGTACTTC. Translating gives CASSLGPTSIQYF.

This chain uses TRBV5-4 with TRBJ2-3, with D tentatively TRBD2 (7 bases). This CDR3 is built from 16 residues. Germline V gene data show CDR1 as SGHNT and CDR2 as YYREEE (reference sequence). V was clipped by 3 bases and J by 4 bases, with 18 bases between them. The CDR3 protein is CASSSKGGGVADTQYF. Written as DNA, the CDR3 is TGTGCCAGCAGCTCTAAGGGCGGGGGCGTTGCAGATACGCAGTATTTT.

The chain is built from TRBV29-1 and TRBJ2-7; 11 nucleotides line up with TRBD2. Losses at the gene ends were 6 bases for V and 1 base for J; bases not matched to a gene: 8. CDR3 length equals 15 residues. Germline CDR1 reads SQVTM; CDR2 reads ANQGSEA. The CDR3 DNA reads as TGCAGCGTGACCGCTCTAGCGGGAGGATCCTACGAGCAGTACTTC. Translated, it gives CSVTALAGGSYEQYF.

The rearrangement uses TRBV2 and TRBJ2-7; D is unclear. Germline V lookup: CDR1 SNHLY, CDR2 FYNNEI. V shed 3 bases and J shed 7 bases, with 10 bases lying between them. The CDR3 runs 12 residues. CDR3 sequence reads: CASSDSLLEQYF. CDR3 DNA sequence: TGTGCCAGCAGTGATTCCCTTTTGGAGCAGTACTTC. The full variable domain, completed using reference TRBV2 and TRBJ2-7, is EPEVTQTPSHQVTQMGQEVILRCVPISNHLYFYWYRQILGQKVEFLVSFYNNEISEKSEIFDDQFSVERPDGSNFTLKIRSTKLEDSAMYFCASSDSLLEQYFGPGTRLTVT.

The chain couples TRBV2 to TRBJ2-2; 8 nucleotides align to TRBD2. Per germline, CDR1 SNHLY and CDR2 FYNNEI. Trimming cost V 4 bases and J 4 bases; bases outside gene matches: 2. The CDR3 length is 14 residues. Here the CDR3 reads CASSGRGVTGELFF. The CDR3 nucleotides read TGTGCCAGCAGTGGGCGGGGGGTCACCGGGGAGCTGTTTTTT.

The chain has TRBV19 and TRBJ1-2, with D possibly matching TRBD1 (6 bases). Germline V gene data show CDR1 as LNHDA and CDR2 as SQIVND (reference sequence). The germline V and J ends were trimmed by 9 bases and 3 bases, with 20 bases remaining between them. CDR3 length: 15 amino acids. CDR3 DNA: TGTGCCAGCACGAGGACAGCTCTTAGTGACTATGGCTACACCTTC. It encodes CASTRTALSDYGYTF.